The 32 T cell receptor beta chains in this list originate from one sample, sequenced in a study of blood T cell repertoires in COVID-19 (TCRdb year 2020). Libraries were constructed by the immunoSEQ multiplex PCR assay. Not all clones reach the TCRdb copy of this immuneACCESS table, which keeps in-frame sequences only. Checked studies attribute under half of the gap to unresolved V genes and leave the rest unexplained. The sample includes under 95,000 clones, with around 85% observed a single time. The top ten clones comprise 8.5% to 10% of the sample. The sequenced sample consisted of peripheral blood. The receptors were sampled from a man aged 45-65 years with COVID-19, enrolled during active disease.

The CDR3 loop reads CASSLSGITQYF. The CDR3 DNA reads TGTGCCAGCAGTTTAAGCGGGATTACGCAGTATTTT. The V and J genes are TRBV28 and TRBJ2-3; 7 positions agree with TRBD2. Germline CDR1 and CDR2: MDHEN and SYDVKM. Losses at the gene ends were 2 bases for V and 8 bases for J; bases not matched to a gene: 1. The CDR3 covers 12 residues.

This rearrangement joins TRBV3-1 (or the pseudogene TRBV3-2) to TRBJ2-3, with 11 bases aligning to TRBD2. Unmatched junction bases numbered 7, after V lost 4 bases and J lost 1 base. Germline assignment: CDR1 LGHDT and CDR2 YNNKEL (reference sequence). There are 17 residues in the CDR3. The CDR3 DNA reads as TGTGCCAGCAGCCCTCGGGGGGGACTAGCGGGCACAGATACGCAGTATTTT. Amino acids: CASSPRGGLAGTDTQYF.

The chain is built from TRBV15 and TRBJ1-1, with a possible D match to TRBD1 (6 bases). The V and J ends lost 5 bases and 10 bases respectively, with 17 bases between them. The CDR3 has 13 amino acids. Germline CDR1 LNHNV, CDR2 YYDKDF (reference sequence). DNA for the CDR3: TGTGCCACCAGCCCCCCCCGGGGGGCTGGAGCTTTCTTT. It codes for CATSPPRGAGAFF. The full variable domain, its missing parts supplied by reference TRBV15 and TRBJ1-1, is DAMVIQNPRYQVTQFGKPVTLSCSQTLNHNVMYWYQQKSSQAPKLLFHYYDKDFNNEADTPDNFQSRRPNTSFCFLDIRSPGLGDTAMYLCATSPPRGAGAFFGQGTRLTVV.

This chain joins TRBV6-6 and TRBJ2-7; D is uncertain. CDR3 size: 11 residues. CDR1 and CDR2 (germline): MNHNY, SVGAGI (reference sequence). V was pared by 0 bases and J by 6 bases, with 3 bases between. The CDR3 loop is CASSYSAEQYF. The CDR3 region has the DNA TGTGCCAGCAGTTACTCGGCCGAGCAGTACTTC.

This chain connects TRBV3-1 (or the pseudogene TRBV3-2) to TRBJ1-5; D gene ambiguous. The CDR3 runs to 14 residues. Trimming removed 4 bases at V and 7 bases at J, with 14 bases between. CDR1 LGHDT and CDR2 YNNKEL come from the germline V gene (reference sequence). CDR3 amino acids: CASSLTTGSQPQHF. The DNA of the CDR3 is TGTGCCAGCAGCCTAACGACGGGGAGCCAGCCCCAGCATTTT.

The chain has TRBV11-2 and TRBJ2-3; TRBD2 aligns across 8 bases. The trim removed 5 bases at V and 1 base at J, leaving 8 bases unmatched. This CDR3 region has 16 residues. Germline CDR1 is SGHAT and CDR2 is FQNNGV. The CDR3 nucleotides are TGTGCCAGCAGCGAAGGAGCGGGAGTCGGCACAGATACGCAGTATTTT. This encodes CASSEGAGVGTDTQYF.

CDR3 coding DNA: TGTGCCAGCAGCTTGGGAGGGCGAGGGAATCAGCCCCAGCATTTT. It encodes CASSLGGRGNQPQHF. This chain uses TRBV5-6 with TRBJ1-5, with no clear D. Germline V gives CDR1 SGHDT, CDR2 YYEEEE. The CDR3 has 15 residues. V was clipped by 0 bases and J by 4 bases, with 11 bases between them.

The chain carries TRBV7-2 and TRBJ2-3; weak D call: TRBD2 (6 bases). The CDR3 is 16 residues long. Between the trimmed V and J ends, which lost 5 bases and 3 bases, there was a span of 18 bases. Looked up from germline, CDR1 is SGHTA and CDR2 is FQGNSA. The CDR3 loop reads CASSGGSGTRTDTQYF. In DNA form, the CDR3 reads TGTGCCAGCAGCGGAGGGTCAGGGACCCGAACAGATACGCAGTATTTT.

This sequence joins TRBV4-1 and TRBJ2-7; 7 bases line up with TRBD2. Germline V gene lookup returns CDR1 MGHRA and CDR2 YSYEKL. The CDR3 is 15 amino acids. After removal of 1 base from V and 4 bases from J, the junction contained 7 bases not matched to a gene. Here the CDR3 DNA reads TGCGCCAGCAGCCAAGGCTCCGGGACTAATTACGAGCAGTACTTC. Amino acid sequence: CASSQGSGTNYEQYF.

V and J are TRBV6-5 and TRBJ1-2; 8 nucleotides align to TRBD1. The CDR3 contains 13 residues. Germline lookup yields CDR1 MNHEY and CDR2 SVGAGI. With V trimmed by 5 bases and J by 6 bases, 5 bases remained unmatched. Written as DNA, the CDR3 is TGTGCCAGCAGTCGGACAGGGACTGATGGCTACACCTTC. Protein sequence: CASSRTGTDGYTF.

The rearrangement uses TRBV5-4 and TRBJ2-1, with a possible D match to TRBD2 (7 bases). V was pared by 5 bases and J by 2 bases, with 11 bases between. CDR3 size: 14 residues. Germline V gene sequence: CDR1 SGHNT, CDR2 YYREEE (reference sequence). CDR3 in DNA: TGTGCCAGCAGGGGGGCGGGAGCCTACAATGAGCAGTTCTTC. Translating gives CASRGAGAYNEQFF.

The chain joins TRBV28 to TRBJ2-5; D ambiguous. V dropped 3 bases and J dropped 5 bases, with 7 bases sitting between them. The V gene's germline CDR1 is MDHEN and CDR2 SYDVKM. The CDR3 has 12 residues. CDR3 loop: CASSFIVETQYF. CDR3 bases: TGTGCCAGCAGTTTTATCGTGGAGACCCAGTACTTC.

The chain combines TRBV5-8 with TRBJ2-7, with 7 bases lining up with TRBD2. V shed 3 bases, J shed 5 bases, and the junction held 11 bases outside the gene matches. The CDR3 is made up of 15 amino acids. Germline V gene data show CDR1 as SGHTS and CDR2 as YDEGEE. The CDR3 sequence is CASSSRGSLVDEQYF. CDR3 nucleotides: TGTGCCAGCAGCTCGCGGGGGTCCCTGGTGGACGAGCAGTACTTC.

The J gene is TRBJ2-6, the V gene TRBV5-4, with D hard to call. Germline lookup yields CDR1 SGHNT and CDR2 YYREEE (reference sequence). The CDR3 length is 13 residues. The V end was cut by 4 bases, the J end by 3 bases, with 5 bases between. The CDR3: CASSVRGANVLTF. As DNA, the CDR3 is TGTGCCAGCAGCGTCCGTGGGGCCAACGTCCTGACTTTC.

V usage is TRBV6-5 and J usage is TRBJ1-1; D ambiguous. Germline V gene lookup returns CDR1 MNHEY and CDR2 SVGAGI. This CDR3 has 13 residues. V was shortened by 8 bases and J by 1 base, with 11 bases between the two germline ends. The CDR3 here is CASPEGGNTEAFF. Here the CDR3 DNA reads TGTGCCAGCCCTGAGGGTGGGAACACTGAAGCTTTCTTT.

The J gene is TRBJ1-1, the V gene TRBV10-3; a weak D match, TRBD1 (5 bases). The germline CDR1 and CDR2 sequences are ENHRY and SYGVKD. CDR3 length: 12 residues. Deletions cut 6 bases from V and 1 base from J, with 6 bases between. The CDR3 loop is CAISQGNTEAFF. Here the CDR3 DNA reads TGTGCCATCAGCCAGGGGAACACTGAAGCTTTCTTT.

The J gene is TRBJ1-2, the V gene TRBV14, with D maybe TRBD1 (6 bases). The CDR3 totals 14 residues. The germline V and J ends were trimmed by 5 bases and 3 bases, with 13 bases remaining between them. CDR1 SGHDN and CDR2 FVKESK come from the germline V gene. The CDR3 bases are TGTGCCAGCAGCAACCGAGGGGGGGACTATGGCTACACCTTC. This encodes CASSNRGGDYGYTF. Looking up the rest from reference TRBV14 and TRBJ1-2 gives the full variable domain: EAGVTQFPSHSVIEKGQTVTLRCDPISGHDNLYWYRRVMGKEIKFLLHFVKESKQDESGMPNNRFLAERTGGTYSTLKVQPAELEDSGVYFCASSNRGGDYGYTFGSGTRLTVV.

The chain joins TRBV19 to TRBJ2-7; weak D call: TRBD2 (6 bases). The CDR3 runs to 16 residues. Trimming removed 2 bases from V and 1 base from J, with 15 bases in between. CDR1 and CDR2 (germline): LNHDA, SQIVND (reference sequence). CDR3 sequence reads: CASSISVAAGSYEQYF. In DNA, the CDR3 is TGTGCCAGTAGTATATCCGTAGCCGCGGGGTCCTACGAGCAGTACTTC.

The chain is built from TRBV4-1 and TRBJ1-1; the match to TRBD1 covers 7 bases. The germline V gene has CDR1 MGHRA and CDR2 YSYEKL. Losses at the gene ends were 0 bases for V and 5 bases for J; bases not matched to a gene: 9. CDR3 size: 16 residues. Written as DNA, the CDR3 is TGCGCCAGCAGCCAAGATCTAAACAGGGGCTGGACTGAAGCTTTCTTT. Amino acids: CASSQDLNRGWTEAFF.

This sequence joins TRBV7-9 and TRBJ2-5; the D gene is possibly TRBD2 (5 bases). The germline V and J ends were trimmed by 0 bases and 4 bases, with 15 bases remaining between them. Germline lookup yields CDR1 SEHNR and CDR2 FQNEAQ (reference sequence). The CDR3 covers 16 residues. CDR3: CASSLARASSPETQYF. CDR3 in DNA: TGTGCCAGCAGCTTAGCGCGGGCTAGCTCGCCAGAGACCCAGTACTTC.

The CDR3 bases are TGTGCCAGCAGCGCCTTAGGACAGGAAAAAACTTTCTTT. It codes for CASSALGQEKTFF. The chain couples TRBV7-9 to TRBJ1-1; 7 positions match TRBD1. This CDR3 has 13 residues. V lost 5 bases and J lost 12; bases outside the gene matches: 12. Looked up from germline, CDR1 is SEHNR and CDR2 is FQNEAQ (reference sequence).

The genes are TRBV7-9 and TRBJ2-1; D may be TRBD1 (5 bases). The germline V gene encodes CDR1 SEHNR and CDR2 FQNEAQ (reference sequence). The CDR3 runs to 15 residues. The V end lost 2 bases, the J end lost 10 bases, and 18 bases lay between the germline ends. CDR3 residues: CASSLLEAAQGEQFF. As DNA, the CDR3 is TGTGCCAGCAGCTTACTCGAGGCAGCCCAGGGCGAGCAGTTCTTC.

This clone was counted a few times. The chain links TRBV12-5 to TRBJ2-3, with 13 nucleotides matching TRBD2. The germline gives CDR1 LGHNT, CDR2 FRNRAP. Trimming at V came to 0 bases and at J to 7 bases, leaving 4 bases not matched to a gene. This CDR3 region has 16 residues. The CDR3 DNA sequence: TGTGCTAGTGGTTTGGTAACTAGCGGGAGGGGGAATACGCAGTATTTT. Amino acids: CASGLVTSGRGNTQYF.

The chain couples TRBV24-1 to TRBJ2-1; 7 positions match TRBD2. CDR1 and CDR2 (germline): KGHDR, SFDVKD. The V gene end was trimmed by 3 bases and the J gene end by 0 bases; junction bases not matched to a gene: 10. The CDR3 is 18 amino acids. CDR3 DNA sequence: TGTGCCACCAGTGATCCATTAGCGGGCCGACGCTCCTACAATGAGCAGTTCTTC. It is translated as CATSDPLAGRRSYNEQFF.

This rearrangement joins TRBV5-1 to TRBJ2-1, with TRBD1 as a possible D gene (6 bases). The germline CDR1 and CDR2 sequences are SGHRS and YFSETQ. CDR3 size: 14 residues. The ends were cut back, 4 bases at V and 8 bases at J, with 16 bases in the middle. CDR3 protein: CASSPSQGTHEQFF. The CDR3 DNA follows: TGCGCCAGCAGCCCGTCACAGGGTACCCATGAGCAGTTCTTC.

This clone was picked up one time. The chain is built from TRBV5-1 and TRBJ1-1; 11 bases are a match to TRBD1. Germline-derived CDR1 and CDR2 are SGHRS and YFSETQ. Trimming cost V 4 bases and J 5 bases; bases outside gene matches: 7. The CDR3 is made up of 15 amino acids. CDR3 sequence: CASSRDRGLRTEAFF. For the CDR3, the DNA is TGCGCCAGCAGCAGGGACAGGGGGTTGAGGACTGAAGCTTTCTTT.

In DNA, the CDR3 is TGTGCCACCAGCAGAAGTGGGGCCCACGAGCAGTACTTC. As protein: CATSRSGAHEQYF. This sequence joins TRBV15 and TRBJ2-7, with a tentative D call TRBD1 (5 bases). The CDR3 runs 13 residues. V lost 2 bases to trimming and J lost 5 bases, with 10 bases between them. Germline V CDR1 and CDR2: LNHNV, YYDKDF (reference sequence).

The chain is built from TRBV5-4 and TRBJ1-3; 8 positions match TRBD1. The CDR3 is 15 amino acids. J gave up 2 bases and V 3 bases, and 4 bases lay outside the gene matches. Germline CDR1 reads SGHNT; CDR2 reads YYREEE (reference sequence). The CDR3 DNA is TGTGCCAGCAGCTCAAGACAGGGGACTGGAAACACCATATATTTT. Amino acid sequence: CASSSRQGTGNTIYF.

V and J are TRBV7-2 and TRBJ1-1, with 7 bases aligning to TRBD1. The CDR3 contains 15 residues. J lost 1 base, V lost 0 bases, and 2 bases had no gene match. Germline assignment: CDR1 SGHTA and CDR2 FQGNSA. CDR3 region: CASSLAAGGNTEAFF. CDR3 coding DNA: TGTGCCAGCAGCTTAGCCGCAGGGGGGAACACTGAAGCTTTCTTT.

The chain couples TRBV6-5 to TRBJ1-1, with a tentative D call TRBD1 (5 bases). This CDR3 is built from 15 residues. V was pared by 5 bases and J by 1 base, with 14 bases between. Germline-derived CDR1 and CDR2 are MNHEY and SVGAGI. The CDR3, as DNA: TGTGCCAGCAGTCCCCTCGGGGGAGCGAACACTGAAGCTTTCTTT. Amino acids: CASSPLGGANTEAFF.

V is TRBV12-3 or TRBV12-4 and J is TRBJ1-5, with D uncertain. V lost 4 bases and J 7 bases, leaving 8 bases between the germline ends. The CDR3 consists of 12 residues. In DNA form, the CDR3 reads TGTGCCAGCAGTTCGCGGCGACAGCCCCAGCATTTT. Residues: CASSSRRQPQHF.

V usage is TRBV12-3 or TRBV12-4 and J usage is TRBJ1-1; weak D call: TRBD1 (5 bases). The CDR3 loop spans 13 amino acids. V was shortened by 6 bases and J by 4 bases, with 12 bases between the two germline ends. DNA of the CDR3: TGTGCCAGCAGCCAGGGCCGTGGCACTGAAGCTTTCTTT. It yields the protein CASSQGRGTEAFF.